This T cell receptor (beta chain) is from a study of blood T cell repertoires in COVID-19. The method was immunoSEQ multiplex PCR; TCRdb's version includes in-frame clones alone and lacks a portion of them. The table records more than 25,000 clones, more than 70% of them present only once. This clone was seen only a few times. The TCR comes from a human donor in a cohort sampled during active COVID-19. Specimen: peripheral blood.

As DNA, the CDR3 is TGTGCCAGCCAACAAACAGGGCAAGGGGAAGCTTTCTTT. Residues: CASQQTGQGEAFF. J is TRBJ1-1 and V is TRBV18; D might be TRBD1 (6 bases). Germline CDR1 is KGHSH and CDR2 is LQKENI. CDR3 length: 13 amino acids. Trimming took off 8 bases at V and 8 bases at J, with 18 bases between the two ends.